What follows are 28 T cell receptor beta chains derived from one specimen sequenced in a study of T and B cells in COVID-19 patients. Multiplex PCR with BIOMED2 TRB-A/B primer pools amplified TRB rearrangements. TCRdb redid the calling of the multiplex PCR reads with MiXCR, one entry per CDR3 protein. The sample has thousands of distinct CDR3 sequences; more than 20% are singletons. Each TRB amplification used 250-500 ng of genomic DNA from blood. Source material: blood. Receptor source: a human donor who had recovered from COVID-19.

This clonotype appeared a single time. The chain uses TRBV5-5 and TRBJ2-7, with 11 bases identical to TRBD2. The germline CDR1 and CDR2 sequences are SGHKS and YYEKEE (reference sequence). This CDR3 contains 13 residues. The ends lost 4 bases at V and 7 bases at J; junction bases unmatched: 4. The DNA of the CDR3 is TGTGCCAGCAGCAGACTAGCGGGAAGTGAGCAGTACTTC. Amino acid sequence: CASSRLAGSEQYF. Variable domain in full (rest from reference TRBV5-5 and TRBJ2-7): DAGVTQSPTHLIKTRGQQVTLRCSPISGHKSVSWYQQVLGQGPQFIFQYYEKEERGRGNFPDRFSARQFPNYSSELNVNALLLGDSALYLCASSRLAGSEQYFGPGTRLTVT.

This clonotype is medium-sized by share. The CDR3 is CASSLPRGPSTDTQYF. The CDR3 nucleotides read TGTGCCAGCAGCTTGCCCCGAGGTCCTAGCACAGATACGCAGTATTTT. V is TRBV13 and J is TRBJ2-3; D uncertain. The CDR3 is made up of 16 amino acids. The V gene's germline CDR1 is PRHDT and CDR2 FYEKMQ (reference sequence). Trimming pared 3 bases from V and 0 bases from J, leaving 13 bases between.

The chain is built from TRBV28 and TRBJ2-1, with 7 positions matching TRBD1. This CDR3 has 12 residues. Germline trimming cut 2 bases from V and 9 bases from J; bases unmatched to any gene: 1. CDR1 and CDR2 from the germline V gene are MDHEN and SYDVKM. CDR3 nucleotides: TGTGCCAGCAGTTTAAAGGGGGCTGAGCAGTTCTTC. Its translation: CASSLKGAEQFF. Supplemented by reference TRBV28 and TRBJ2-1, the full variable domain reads DVKVTQSSRYLVKRTGEKVFLECVQDMDHENMFWYRQDPGLGLRLIYFSYDVKMKEKGDIPEGYSVSREKKERFSLILESASTNQTSMYLCASSLKGAEQFFGPGTRLTVL.

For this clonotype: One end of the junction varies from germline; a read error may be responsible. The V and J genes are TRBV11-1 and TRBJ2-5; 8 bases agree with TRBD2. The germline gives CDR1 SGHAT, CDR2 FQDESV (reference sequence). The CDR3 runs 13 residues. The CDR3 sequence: CASSSLGAGGRNF. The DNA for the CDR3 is TGTGCCAGCAGCTCACTAGGTGCTGGCGGGAGGAATTTC.

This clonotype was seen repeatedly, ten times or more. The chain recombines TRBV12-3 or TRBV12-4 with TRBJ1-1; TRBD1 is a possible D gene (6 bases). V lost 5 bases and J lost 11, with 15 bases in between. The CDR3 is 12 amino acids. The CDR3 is CASSTNREVAFF. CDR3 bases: TGTGCCAGCAGTACCAACAGGGAGGTGGCTTTCTTT.

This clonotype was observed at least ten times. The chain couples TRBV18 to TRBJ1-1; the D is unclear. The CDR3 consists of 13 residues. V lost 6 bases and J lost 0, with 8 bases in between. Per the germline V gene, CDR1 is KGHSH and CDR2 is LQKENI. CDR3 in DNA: TGTGCCAGCTCGACCGACATGAACACTGAAGCTTTCTTT. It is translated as CASSTDMNTEAFF. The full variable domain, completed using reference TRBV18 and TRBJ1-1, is NAGVMQNPRHLVRRRGQEARLRCSPMKGHSHVYWYRQLPEEGLKFMVYLQKENIIDESGMPKERFSAEFPKEGPSILRIQQVVRGDSAAYFCASSTDMNTEAFFGQGTRLTVV.

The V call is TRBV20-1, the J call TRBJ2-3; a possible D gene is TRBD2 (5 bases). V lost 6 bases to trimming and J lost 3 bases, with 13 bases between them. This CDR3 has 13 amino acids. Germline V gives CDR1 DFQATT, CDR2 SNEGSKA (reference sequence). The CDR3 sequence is CSAPWSGTDTQYF. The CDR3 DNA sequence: TGCAGTGCCCCATGGTCGGGAACAGATACGCAGTATTTT.

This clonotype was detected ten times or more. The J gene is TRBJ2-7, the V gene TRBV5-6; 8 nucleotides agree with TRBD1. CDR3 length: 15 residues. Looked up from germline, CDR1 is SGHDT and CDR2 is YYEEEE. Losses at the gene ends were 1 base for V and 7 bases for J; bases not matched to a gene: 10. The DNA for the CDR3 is TGTGCCAGCAGCTTGAACCCACAGGGGGATCGGGAGCAGTACTTC. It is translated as CASSLNPQGDREQYF.

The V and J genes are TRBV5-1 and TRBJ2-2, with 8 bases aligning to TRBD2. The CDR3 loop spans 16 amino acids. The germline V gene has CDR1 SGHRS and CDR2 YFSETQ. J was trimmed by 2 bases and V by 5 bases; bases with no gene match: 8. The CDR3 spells CASRNTGTRNTGELFF. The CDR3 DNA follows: TGCGCCAGCAGAAATACAGGGACTAGAAACACCGGGGAGCTGTTTTTT.

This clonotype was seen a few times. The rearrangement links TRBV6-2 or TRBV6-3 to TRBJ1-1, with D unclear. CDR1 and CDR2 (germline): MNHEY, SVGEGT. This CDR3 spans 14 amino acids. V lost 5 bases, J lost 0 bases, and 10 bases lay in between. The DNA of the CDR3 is TGTGCCAGCAGTAGCGCTCTCATGAACACTGAAGCTTTCTTT. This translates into CASSSALMNTEAFF.

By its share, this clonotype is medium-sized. The CDR3 sequence: CASSPQTGNEQFF. CDR3 in DNA: TGTGCCAGCAGCCCCCAGACAGGCAATGAGCAGTTCTTC. The V and J genes are TRBV7-6 and TRBJ2-1, with D perhaps TRBD1 (6 bases). V shed 5 bases and J shed 6 bases, with 11 bases lying between them. Germline V gene sequence: CDR1 SGHVS, CDR2 FNYEAQ. This CDR3 comprises 13 residues.

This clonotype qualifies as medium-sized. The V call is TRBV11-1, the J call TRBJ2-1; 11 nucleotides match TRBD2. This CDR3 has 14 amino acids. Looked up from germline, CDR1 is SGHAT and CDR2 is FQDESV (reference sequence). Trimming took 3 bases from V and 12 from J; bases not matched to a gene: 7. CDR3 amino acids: CASSLRLAGGGQFF. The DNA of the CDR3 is TGTGCCAGCAGCTTGCGGCTAGCGGGGGGCGGGCAGTTCTTC.

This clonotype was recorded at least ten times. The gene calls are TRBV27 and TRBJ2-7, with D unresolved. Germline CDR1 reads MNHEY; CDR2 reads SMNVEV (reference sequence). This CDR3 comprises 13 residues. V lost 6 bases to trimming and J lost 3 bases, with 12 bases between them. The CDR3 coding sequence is TGTGCCAGCAGGGGAACCACCCTCTACGAGCAGTACTTC. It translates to CASRGTTLYEQYF.

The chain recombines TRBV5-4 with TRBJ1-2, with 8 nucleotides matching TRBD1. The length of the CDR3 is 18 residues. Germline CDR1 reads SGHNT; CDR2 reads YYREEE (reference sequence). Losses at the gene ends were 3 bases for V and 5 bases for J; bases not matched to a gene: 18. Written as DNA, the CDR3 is TGTGCCAGCAGCTCTACTGTACCGGGCGACAGGGGCTGGTATGGCTACACCTTC. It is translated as CASSSTVPGDRGWYGYTF.

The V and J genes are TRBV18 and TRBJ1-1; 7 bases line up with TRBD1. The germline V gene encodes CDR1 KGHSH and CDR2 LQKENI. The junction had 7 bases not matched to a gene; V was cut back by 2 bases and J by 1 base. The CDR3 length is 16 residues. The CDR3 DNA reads TGTGCCAGCTCACCAGGGCAGACAGGGAGGAACACTGAAGCTTTCTTT. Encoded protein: CASSPGQTGRNTEAFF. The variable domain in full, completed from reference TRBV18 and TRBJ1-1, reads NAGVMQNPRHLVRRRGQEARLRCSPMKGHSHVYWYRQLPEEGLKFMVYLQKENIIDESGMPKERFSAEFPKEGPSILRIQQVVRGDSAAYFCASSPGQTGRNTEAFFGQGTRLTVV.

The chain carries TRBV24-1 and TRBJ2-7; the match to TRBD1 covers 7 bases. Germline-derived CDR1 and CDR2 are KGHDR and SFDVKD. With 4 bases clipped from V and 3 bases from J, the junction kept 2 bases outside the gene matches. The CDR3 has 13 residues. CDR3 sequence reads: CATSEPGGYEQYF. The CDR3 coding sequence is TGTGCCACCAGTGAGCCAGGGGGCTACGAGCAGTACTTC.

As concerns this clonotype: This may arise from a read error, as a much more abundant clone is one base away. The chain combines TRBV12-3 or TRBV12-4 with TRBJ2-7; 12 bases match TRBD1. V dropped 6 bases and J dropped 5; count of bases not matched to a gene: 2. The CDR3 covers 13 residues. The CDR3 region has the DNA TGTGCCAGCAGGGGGACAGGGGGCGACGAGCAGTACTTC. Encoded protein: CASRGTGGDEQYF.

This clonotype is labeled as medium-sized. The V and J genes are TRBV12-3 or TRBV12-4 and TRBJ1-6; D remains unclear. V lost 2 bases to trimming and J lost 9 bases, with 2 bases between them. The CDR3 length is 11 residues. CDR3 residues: CASSLSSPLHF. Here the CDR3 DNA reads TGTGCCAGCAGTTTAAGTTCACCCCTCCACTTT.

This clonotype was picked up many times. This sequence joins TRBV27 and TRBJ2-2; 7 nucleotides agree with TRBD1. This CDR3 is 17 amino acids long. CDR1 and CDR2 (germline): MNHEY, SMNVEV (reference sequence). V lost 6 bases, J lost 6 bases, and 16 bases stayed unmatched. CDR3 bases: TGTGCCAGCAGAACCCAATACCGGGACAGAAGACCCGGGGAGCTGTTTTTT. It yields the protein CASRTQYRDRRPGELFF.

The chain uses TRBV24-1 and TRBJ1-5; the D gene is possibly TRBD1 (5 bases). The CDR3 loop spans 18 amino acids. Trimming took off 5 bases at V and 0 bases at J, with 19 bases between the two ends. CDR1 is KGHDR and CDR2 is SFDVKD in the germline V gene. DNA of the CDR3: TGTGCCACCAGTGCTAACAGCTCCCGGGGGTATAGCAATCAGCCCCAGCATTTT. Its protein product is CATSANSSRGYSNQPQHF.

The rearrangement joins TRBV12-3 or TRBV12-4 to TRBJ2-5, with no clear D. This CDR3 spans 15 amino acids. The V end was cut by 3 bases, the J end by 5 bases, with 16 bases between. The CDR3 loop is CASSFSTTIKETQYF. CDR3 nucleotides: TGTGCCAGCAGTTTTAGTACTACCATAAAGGAGACCCAGTACTTC.

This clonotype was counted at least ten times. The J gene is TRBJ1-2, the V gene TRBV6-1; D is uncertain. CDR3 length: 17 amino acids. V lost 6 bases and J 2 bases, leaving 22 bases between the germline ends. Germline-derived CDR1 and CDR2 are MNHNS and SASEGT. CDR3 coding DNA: TGTGCCAGCAGACCGGTAAGAACGCGAGGTCTAAACTATGGCTACACCTTC. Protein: CASRPVRTRGLNYGYTF.

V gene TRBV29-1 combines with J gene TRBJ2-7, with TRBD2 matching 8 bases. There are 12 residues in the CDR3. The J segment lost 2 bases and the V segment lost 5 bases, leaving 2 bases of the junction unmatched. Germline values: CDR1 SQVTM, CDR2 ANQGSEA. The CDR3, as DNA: TGCAGCGTTTCGGGGGGGGCCTACGAGCAGTACTTC. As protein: CSVSGGAYEQYF.

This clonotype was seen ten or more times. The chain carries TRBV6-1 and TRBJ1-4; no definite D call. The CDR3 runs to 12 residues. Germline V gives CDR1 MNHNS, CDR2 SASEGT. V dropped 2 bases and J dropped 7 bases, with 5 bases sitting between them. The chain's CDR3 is CASSEWSEKLFF. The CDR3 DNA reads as TGTGCCAGCAGTGAATGGAGTGAAAAACTGTTTTTT.

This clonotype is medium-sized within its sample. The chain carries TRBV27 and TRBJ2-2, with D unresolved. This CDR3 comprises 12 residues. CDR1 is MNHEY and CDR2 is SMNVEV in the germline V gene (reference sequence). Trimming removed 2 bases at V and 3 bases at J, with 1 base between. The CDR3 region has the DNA TGTGCCAGCAGTTTAGACACCGGGGAGCTGTTTTTT. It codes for CASSLDTGELFF.

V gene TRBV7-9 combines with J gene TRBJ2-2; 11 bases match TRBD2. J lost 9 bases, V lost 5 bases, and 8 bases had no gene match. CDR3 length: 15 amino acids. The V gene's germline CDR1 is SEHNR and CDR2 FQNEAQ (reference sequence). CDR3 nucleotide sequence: TGTGCCAGCAGCCCTACTAGCGGGAGCACTTGGGAGCTGTTTTTT. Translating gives CASSPTSGSTWELFF.

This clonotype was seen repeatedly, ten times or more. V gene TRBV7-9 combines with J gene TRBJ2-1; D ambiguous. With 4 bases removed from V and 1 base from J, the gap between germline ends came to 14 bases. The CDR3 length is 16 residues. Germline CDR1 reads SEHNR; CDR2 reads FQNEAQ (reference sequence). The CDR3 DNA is TGTGCCAGCAGCTACACCATGTGGGCGTCCTACAATGAGCAGTTCTTC. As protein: CASSYTMWASYNEQFF. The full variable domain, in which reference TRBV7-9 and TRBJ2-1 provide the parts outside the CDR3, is DTGVSQNPRHKITKRGQNVTFRCDPISEHNRLYWYRQTLGQGPEFLTYFQNEAQLEKSRLLSDRFSAERPKGSFSTLEIQRTEQGDSAMYLCASSYTMWASYNEQFFGPGTRLTVL.

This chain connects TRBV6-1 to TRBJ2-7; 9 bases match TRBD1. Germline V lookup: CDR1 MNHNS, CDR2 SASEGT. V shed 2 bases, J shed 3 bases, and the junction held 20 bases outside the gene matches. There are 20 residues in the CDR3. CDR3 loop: CASSESAGQGNWVYGYEQYF. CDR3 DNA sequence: TGTGCCAGCAGTGAATCCGCGGGACAGGGAAACTGGGTATACGGCTACGAGCAGTACTTC.